Sequencing of this T cell receptor (beta chain) was carried out in a study of radiation and T cells in renal cell carcinoma. Specified time point: blood 4 weeks post-SBRT, at nephrectomy. Treatment in this sample: 15 Gy SBRT to primary tumor, nephrectomy 4 weeks later. Nephrectomy followed 15 Gy stereotactic body radiation by 4 weeks. Blood was sampled at baseline, 2 weeks and 4 weeks after SBRT. This renal cell carcinoma was of the clear cell type. Study-level results: From baseline, blood top tumor clonotypes peaked at 2 weeks post-radiation.

The CDR3 extends over 13 amino acids. V lost 4 bases and J 2 bases, leaving 9 bases between the germline ends. CDR1 and CDR2 from the germline V gene are SGHTS and YDEGEE. TCRdb's copy holds only in-frame clones and misses some; the assay was immunoSEQ multiplex PCR. This table holds 150,000 to 200,000 clones, around 90% found once. About this clone: Its antigen is unidentified.

This TCR came from a woman in her 50s with renal cell carcinoma. This material consisted of blood, taken from a patient whose treatment included radiotherapy and nephrectomy. The V call is TRBV5-8, the J call TRBJ2-5, with D possibly called TRBD1 or TRBD2 (5 bases each). CDR3 DNA sequence: TGTGCCAGCAGCAAGGGACGTCAAGAGACCCAGTACTTC. Protein: CASSKGRQETQYF.